This TCR beta chain was found in a study of molecular identifiers for immune sequencing clone quantification. TCR libraries were built in bulk with a published protocol and specific TCR primers. TCRdb fed the PCR reads into MiXCR, producing one record per CDR3 protein. The table lists under 800,000 distinct CDR3 sequences, 25% of them singletons. The ends lost 5 bases at V and 1 base at J; junction bases unmatched: 9. Germline V CDR1 and CDR2: SGHAT, FQNNGV. The CDR3 covers 16 residues. Based on a CD8+CD4-CCR7+CD45RA+ profile, naive CD8 T cells were sorted. In its sample, this clonotype was seen a few times.

The V gene is TRBV11-2, the J gene TRBJ2-5, with 8 nucleotides matching TRBD2. Sequencing was done on a sample of naive CD8+ T cells from blood, with Jurkat cell RNA spiked in. The subset here: FACS-sorted CD8+CD4-CCR7+CD45RA+ naive T cells. The clonotype originates from a human donor in good health. Some libraries in this study had Jurkat cell RNA spiked in. The chain's CDR3 is CASSPGERGFQETQYF. The DNA of the CDR3 is TGTGCCAGCAGCCCCGGGGAGCGGGGGTTCCAAGAGACCCAGTACTTC.